The 26 T cell receptor beta chains in this list originate from one sample, sequenced in a study of T cells in Graves' hyperthyroidism and ophthalmopathy. RNA transcripts yielded amplified TCR beta CDR3 regions. TCR CDR3 underwent first-round RT-PCR with the HTBI primer set. One entry per CDR3 protein results from TCRdb running MiXCR on the multiplex PCR reads. The table shows a few hundred thousand distinct CDR3 sequences, with roughly 46% occurring only once. Sequencing used peripheral blood or thyroid tissue (not recorded which). The origin of the receptors is a woman under 30 with Graves' hyperthyroidism.

On this clonotype itself: Since a much larger clone is just one base distant, this may be a read error. The rearrangement uses TRBV29-1 and TRBJ1-2, with D unresolved. V dropped 6 bases and J dropped 7 bases, with 12 bases sitting between them. The CDR3 is made up of 11 amino acids. CDR1 SQVTM and CDR2 ANQGSEA come from the germline V gene. CDR3 in DNA: TGCAGCGTCGTTGGAGGACGTGGCTACACCTTC. The encoded protein is CSVVGGRGYTF. Filled out from reference TRBV29-1 and TRBJ1-2, the complete variable domain reads SAVISQKPSRDICQRGTSLTIQCQVDSQVTMMFWYRQQPGQSLTLIATANQGSEATYESGFVIDKFPISRPNLTFSTLTVSNMSPEDSSIYLCSVVGGRGYTFGSGTRLTVV.

The sample holds many counts of this clonotype. This chain connects TRBV4-1 to TRBJ2-5; 13 nucleotides agree with TRBD2. The CDR3 has 16 residues. The V segment lost 1 base and the J segment 5 bases; nucleotides outside the gene matches: 4. The V gene's germline CDR1 is MGHRA and CDR2 YSYEKL. CDR3 sequence reads: CASSQGTSGSTETQYF. The CDR3 nucleotides are TGCGCCAGCAGCCAAGGGACTAGCGGGAGTACCGAGACCCAGTACTTC.

This clonotype occurred many times. The chain combines TRBV24-1 with TRBJ2-5; 8 nucleotides line up with TRBD2. This CDR3 is built from 18 residues. V lost 1 base to trimming and J lost 2 bases; unmatched junction nucleotides: 11. Per germline, CDR1 KGHDR and CDR2 SFDVKD. CDR3 DNA: TGTGCCACCAGTGATTTCGGCACTAGCGGAGATATACAAGAGACCCAGTACTTC. Amino acid sequence: CATSDFGTSGDIQETQYF.

Details on this clonotype: A read error is possible here, since a much larger clone lies one base away. J is TRBJ2-3 and V is TRBV7-2; 8 nucleotides line up with TRBD2. V dropped 5 bases and J dropped 5; count of bases not matched to a gene: 15. Germline CDR1 is SGHTA and CDR2 is FQGNSA. This CDR3 has 17 residues. CDR3 sequence reads: CASSAYGASGFLDTQYF. The CDR3 DNA reads TGTGCCAGCAGCGCCTATGGGGCTAGCGGGTTTTTAGATACGCAGTATTTT.

The rearrangement joins TRBV7-3 to TRBJ2-7; 9 nucleotides agree with TRBD2. The germline V gene has CDR1 SGHTA and CDR2 FQGTGA. The CDR3 covers 17 residues. J was trimmed by 4 bases and V by 8 bases; bases with no gene match: 18. The CDR3 sequence is CASGGTGTSRRGYEQYF. The CDR3 bases are TGTGCCAGCGGCGGCACCGGGACTAGCAGGAGGGGTTACGAGCAGTACTTC.

This chain links TRBV6-5 with TRBJ1-2; 9 bases fit TRBD1. Looked up from germline, CDR1 is MNHEY and CDR2 is SVGAGI. Trimming took 5 bases from V and 0 from J; bases not matched to a gene: 7. The CDR3 runs 16 residues. The CDR3 DNA follows: TGTGCCAGCAGTATAAAACAGGGGGCACCTAACTATGGCTACACCTTC. Its protein is CASSIKQGAPNYGYTF.

Note on this clonotype: Relative to the germline gene, one junction end is altered; a read error may explain this. CDR3 amino acids: CASSVTGETQCF. The CDR3 nucleotides are TGTGCCAGCAGCGTGACAGGGGAGACCCAGTGCTTC. The V and J genes are TRBV7-2 and TRBJ2-5, with 8 bases fitting TRBD1. CDR3 size: 12 residues. Germline lookup yields CDR1 SGHTA and CDR2 FQGNSA.

In its sample, this clonotype was seen a few times. The V and J genes are TRBV20-1 and TRBJ1-1; weak D call: TRBD1 (6 bases). Germline CDR1 is DFQATT and CDR2 is SNEGSKA (reference sequence). This CDR3 is built from 13 residues. CDR3 residues: CSPQRGGRTEAFF. CDR3 coding DNA: TGCAGCCCACAACGCGGGGGGCGGACTGAAGCTTTCTTT.

This clonotype was recorded many times. This sequence joins TRBV2 and TRBJ2-2; TRBD1 matches at 7 bases. CDR1 SNHLY and CDR2 FYNNEI come from the germline V gene. The V gene end was trimmed by 4 bases and the J gene end by 1 base; junction bases not matched to a gene: 3. The CDR3 covers 15 residues. CDR3 region: CASSGRQGNTGELFF. The CDR3 DNA reads TGTGCCAGCAGTGGTCGACAGGGGAACACCGGGGAGCTGTTTTTT.

This clonotype has at least ten counts. The chain is built from TRBV20-1 and TRBJ1-2; D is undetermined. Germline V lookup: CDR1 DFQATT, CDR2 SNEGSKA (reference sequence). The ends were cut back, 5 bases at V and 2 bases at J, with 9 bases in the middle. This CDR3 comprises 12 residues. Here the CDR3 reads CSAQVVNYGYTF. The CDR3 DNA follows: TGCAGTGCTCAAGTTGTGAACTATGGCTACACCTTC.

Ten or more counts support this clonotype. The genes are TRBV7-2 and TRBJ2-7; 7 bases map to TRBD2. Germline V gene data show CDR1 as SGHTA and CDR2 as FQGNSA. The CDR3 consists of 15 residues. Trimming took 8 bases from V and 0 from J; bases not matched to a gene: 10. The CDR3 sequence is CASVGAGALSYEQYF. CDR3 sequence (DNA): TGTGCCAGCGTCGGTGCGGGAGCGCTCTCCTACGAGCAGTACTTC.

The chain carries TRBV29-1 and TRBJ2-3, with 9 bases aligning to TRBD2. This CDR3 is built from 13 residues. V shed 4 bases and J 4 bases; nucleotides not matched to a gene: 3. Germline V CDR1 and CDR2: SQVTM, ANQGSEA. The chain's CDR3 is CSVAAGGPDTQYF. The DNA for the CDR3 is TGCAGCGTTGCGGCGGGAGGGCCAGATACGCAGTATTTT.

This clonotype was picked up many times. The V gene is TRBV13, the J gene TRBJ2-7; no firm D call. Germline V gene data show CDR1 as PRHDT and CDR2 as FYEKMQ (reference sequence). With 5 bases removed from V and 3 bases from J, the gap between germline ends came to 11 bases. The length of the CDR3 is 13 residues. The CDR3 spells CASSARKRYEQYF. The CDR3 coding sequence is TGTGCCAGCAGCGCCAGAAAGCGCTACGAGCAGTACTTC.

V and J are TRBV20-1 and TRBJ1-2; TRBD1 matches 9 bases. Germline loops: CDR1 DFQATT, CDR2 SNEGSKA (reference sequence). Losses at the gene ends were 5 bases for V and 5 bases for J; bases not matched to a gene: 6. There are 13 residues in the CDR3. The CDR3 loop is CSAYRGLAYGYTF. The CDR3 nucleotides read TGCAGTGCTTACAGGGGGCTCGCGTATGGCTACACCTTC.

The CDR3 DNA is TGTGCCAGCAGCCCGAGCGGGACAGGGTTGCAGTACTTC. It is translated as CASSPSGTGLQYF. The chain employs TRBV11-2 and TRBJ2-7; 9 nucleotides line up with TRBD1. After removal of 5 bases from V and 9 bases from J, the junction contained 8 bases not matched to a gene. Germline CDR1 and CDR2: SGHAT and FQNNGV. CDR3 length equals 13 residues.

The sample holds many counts of this clonotype. V is TRBV6-5 and J is TRBJ1-2, with D tentatively TRBD1 (5 bases). The germline gives CDR1 MNHEY, CDR2 SVGAGI. The CDR3 is made up of 14 amino acids. Trimming shortened V by 6 bases and J by 3 bases, and 14 bases separated the two germline ends. The CDR3 spells CASRVVGDDYGYTF. DNA of the CDR3: TGTGCCAGCAGGGTAGTAGGGGATGACTATGGCTACACCTTC.

This clonotype occurred many times. For the CDR3, the DNA is TGTGCCACCAGTGATCCACTGGGGTACCAAGAGACCCAGTACTTC. Translation: CATSDPLGYQETQYF. The V and J genes are TRBV24-1 and TRBJ2-5; D is uncertain. This CDR3 region has 15 residues. Germline CDR1 and CDR2: KGHDR and SFDVKD. Trimming left V 3 bases short and J 0 bases short, with 10 bases between.

This clonotype was recorded many times. The chain is built from TRBV7-9 and TRBJ2-5, with 7 bases lining up with TRBD2. V shed 1 base and J 1 base; nucleotides not matched to a gene: 9. This CDR3 comprises 17 residues. Germline assignment: CDR1 SEHNR and CDR2 FQNEAQ (reference sequence). CDR3 in amino acids: CASSLVVLAEAQETQYF. The CDR3 DNA follows: TGTGCCAGCAGCTTAGTAGTCCTAGCGGAGGCCCAAGAGACCCAGTACTTC.

Ten or more counts support this clonotype. The chain uses TRBV6-2 or TRBV6-3 and TRBJ1-2; D gene ambiguous. Trimming pared 7 bases from V and 2 bases from J, leaving 17 bases between. Germline V lookup: CDR1 MNHEY, CDR2 SVGEGT. This CDR3 contains 15 residues. In DNA, the CDR3 is TGTGCCAGCACCCAGGAGGGTCTCGTCAACTATGGCTACACCTTC. The encoded protein is CASTQEGLVNYGYTF.

Ten or more counts support this clonotype. This sequence joins TRBV5-1 and TRBJ2-5; 12 bases match TRBD2. Germline V gene data show CDR1 as SGHRS and CDR2 as YFSETQ. Losses at the gene ends were 0 bases for V and 3 bases for J; bases not matched to a gene: 0. CDR3 length: 15 residues. The CDR3 reads CASSLGTSGEETQYF. Here the CDR3 DNA reads TGCGCCAGCAGCTTGGGGACTAGCGGGGAAGAGACCCAGTACTTC.

This rearrangement joins TRBV7-9 to TRBJ2-5; D ambiguous. The V and J ends lost 5 bases and 4 bases respectively, with 8 bases between them. This CDR3 contains 12 residues. Germline V gives CDR1 SEHNR, CDR2 FQNEAQ (reference sequence). The CDR3 sequence is CASSAETETQYF. CDR3 coding DNA: TGTGCCAGCAGCGCAGAGACAGAGACCCAGTACTTC.

Many counts were recorded for this clonotype. The chain couples TRBV7-3 to TRBJ1-6; D gene ambiguous. The ends were cut back, 5 bases at V and 3 bases at J, with 20 bases in the middle. The CDR3 contains 18 residues. Germline CDR1 and CDR2: SGHTA and FQGTGA. The CDR3: CASSPYPRSTLYNSPLHF. CDR3 DNA: TGTGCCAGCAGCCCATATCCCCGGAGTACCCTCTATAATTCACCCCTCCACTTT.

The rearrangement uses TRBV10-3 and TRBJ1-2; D remains unclear. Looked up from germline, CDR1 is ENHRY and CDR2 is SYGVKD. This CDR3 is built from 12 residues. Trimming pared 7 bases from V and 10 bases from J, leaving 16 bases between. The CDR3 is CAITPNGRFYTF. The CDR3, as DNA: TGTGCCATCACTCCAAACGGGAGGTTCTACACCTTC.

This clonotype appeared a single time. The rearrangement links TRBV7-7 to TRBJ2-5; TRBD2 might be the D (7 bases). The germline gives CDR1 SSHAT, CDR2 FNYEAQ (reference sequence). CDR3 length: 15 residues. Trimming took off 2 bases at V and 3 bases at J, with 13 bases between the two ends. As DNA, the CDR3 is TGTGCCAGCAGCTTAATCGGGGGGCGGAAAGAGACCCAGTACTTC. It encodes CASSLIGGRKETQYF.

On this clonotype itself: A much larger clone is a single base away; this may be a read error. The chain employs TRBV6-1 and TRBJ2-2; possibly TRBD2 for D (7 bases). In germline, CDR1 is MNHNS, CDR2 SASEGT. The CDR3 runs to 14 residues. The V gene lost 10 bases and the J gene lost 6 bases, with 18 bases spanning the gap. CDR3 in DNA: TGTGCCACTGAGGGGGGGACACTCGCCGGGGAGCTGTTTTTT. Translation: CATEGGTLAGELFF.

This clonotype was observed once. The J gene is TRBJ2-7, the V gene TRBV29-1; the match to TRBD1 covers 7 bases. V lost 8 bases, J lost 4 bases, and 5 bases stayed unmatched. Germline V gene data show CDR1 as SQVTM and CDR2 as ANQGSEA. This CDR3 has 11 residues. DNA for the CDR3: TGCAGCATCCTGACAGGGTACGAGCAGTACTTC. Protein sequence: CSILTGYEQYF.